This paragraph covers one T cell receptor (beta chain) sequence. This entry comes from a study of Graves' ophthalmopathy and Graves' hyperthyroidism. Turning to the study itself: Peripheral blood was gathered at the point of initial diagnosis, before any treatment started.

Deletions cut 8 bases from V and 4 bases from J, with 14 bases between. The germline V gene has CDR1 MNHNS and CDR2 SASEGT. The CDR3 has 13 amino acids. TCR beta CDR3 amplification used RNA transcripts. HTBI primers primed a first-round RT-PCR, and a second-round multiplex PCR followed. TCRdb called the multiplex PCR reads again in MiXCR, with one record for every CDR3 protein. The table records over 500,000 distinct CDR3 sequences, 20% to 25% of them present only once. Diagnosis was based on clinical symptoms, serum thyroxine, TRAb, thyroid ultrasound and orbital computed tomography. The sample consisted of peripheral blood. The genes are TRBV6-1 and TRBJ1-2; possibly TRBD1 for D (6 bases). This TCR was sampled from a woman aged 18-29 years with stable Graves' hyperthyroidism. Some clones in this sample may be carry-over from other donors' samples. The CDR3 sequence is CASHREVTYGYTF. DNA for the CDR3: TGTGCCAGCCACAGGGAAGTCACCTATGGCTACACCTTC.